Each of the 16 T cell receptor beta chains below was sequenced from the same sample in a study of T cell responses to AZD1222 COVID-19 vaccine. The assay was immunoSEQ multiplex PCR, and TCRdb's table has in-frame clones only and misses some. The repertoire holds under 150,000 clones, roughly 92% seen once, with about 4.8% in the top ten. The source was peripheral blood, collected on day 0 of AZD1222 vaccination. These receptors were obtained from an adult in good health.

The chain couples TRBV2 to TRBJ1-5; TRBD1 aligns across 7 bases. This CDR3 has 14 amino acids. With V trimmed by 4 bases and J by 4 bases, 4 bases remained unmatched. Germline-derived CDR1 and CDR2 are SNHLY and FYNNEI. Here the CDR3 reads CASSAQGQNQPQHF. CDR3 nucleotide sequence: TGTGCCAGCAGTGCCCAGGGACAGAATCAGCCCCAGCATTTT.

The chain is built from TRBV18 and TRBJ2-1; D is possibly TRBD1 or TRBD2 (6 bases each). Germline V CDR1 and CDR2: KGHSH, LQKENI. V was cut by 5 bases and J by 9 bases, with 11 bases left in between. The CDR3 length is 12 residues. The CDR3 coding sequence is TGTGCCAGCTCATCCGGGGGCGGTGAGCAGTTCTTC. Amino acid sequence: CASSSGGGEQFF.

The J gene is TRBJ2-2, the V gene TRBV28, with 10 bases lining up with TRBD2. This CDR3 region has 17 residues. V dropped 6 bases and J dropped 0; count of bases not matched to a gene: 7. The germline CDR1 and CDR2 sequences are MDHEN and SYDVKM. In DNA form, the CDR3 reads TGTGCCAGCAGGTCTAGCGGGAGAAAGGCGAACACCGGGGAGCTGTTTTTT. Translating gives CASRSSGRKANTGELFF.

V usage is TRBV18 and J usage is TRBJ2-5; the match to TRBD1 covers 7 bases. There are 15 residues in the CDR3. Germline V gene data show CDR1 as KGHSH and CDR2 as LQKENI. V was pared by 6 bases and J by 4 bases, with 11 bases of the junction left unmatched. The CDR3 region is CASSNQVSGGETQYF. CDR3 nucleotides: TGTGCCAGCTCCAACCAGGTGTCAGGGGGAGAGACCCAGTACTTC.

The rearrangement uses TRBV5-1 and TRBJ2-7; D is uncertain. CDR1 and CDR2 from the germline V gene are SGHRS and YFSETQ. V was trimmed by 4 bases and J by 2 bases, leaving 4 bases between them. This CDR3 region has 11 residues. The CDR3 coding sequence is TGCGCCAGCAGCGATACCTACGAGCAGTACTTC. The encoded protein is CASSDTYEQYF.

This chain links TRBV2 with TRBJ2-1; 7 nucleotides align to TRBD1. The V gene end was trimmed by 4 bases and the J gene end by 3 bases; junction bases not matched to a gene: 6. The CDR3 runs to 15 residues. Per the germline V gene, CDR1 is SNHLY and CDR2 is FYNNEI. In DNA, the CDR3 is TGTGCCAGCAGTGCCCCATGGACAGGCTACAATGAGCAGTTCTTC. Translating gives CASSAPWTGYNEQFF.

The chain couples TRBV19 to TRBJ1-2, with 7 bases lining up with TRBD1. CDR3 length: 13 residues. The V gene's germline CDR1 is LNHDA and CDR2 SQIVND (reference sequence). V trimming: 3 bases; J trimming: 5 bases; junction bases outside the gene matches: 3. The DNA for the CDR3 is TGTGCCAGTAGTATGGGACAGCAATATGGCTACACCTTC. Translated, it gives CASSMGQQYGYTF. Combining the CDR3 with reference TRBV19 and TRBJ1-2 gives the whole variable domain DGGITQSPKYLFRKEGQNVTLSCEQNLNHDAMYWYRQDPGQGLRLIYYSQIVNDFQKGDIAEGYSVSREKKESFPLTVTSAQKNPTAFYLCASSMGQQYGYTFGSGTRLTVV.

This clone appeared once. The chain uses TRBV4-1 and TRBJ1-4, with unresolved D. CDR1 MGHRA and CDR2 YSYEKL come from the germline V gene. V lost 1 base and J lost 7, with 10 bases in between. This CDR3 region has 14 residues. The DNA for the CDR3 is TGCGCCAGCAGCCAAGTAGCAGGCGTTGAAAAACTGTTTTTT. It specifies CASSQVAGVEKLFF.

This chain connects TRBV5-1 to TRBJ2-7; 8 nucleotides align to TRBD2. J lost 2 bases, V lost 2 bases, and 3 bases had no gene match. Germline CDR1 is SGHRS and CDR2 is YFSETQ. The CDR3 totals 14 residues. The CDR3: CASSLSGGTYEQYF. In DNA form, the CDR3 reads TGCGCCAGCAGCTTAAGCGGGGGTACCTACGAGCAGTACTTC.

CDR3 in DNA: TGTGCCAGCAGCCACCGGGACAGGGGGAATTATAATTCACCCCTCCACTTT. This codes for CASSHRDRGNYNSPLHF. The chain is built from TRBV7-2 and TRBJ1-6; 11 bases fit TRBD1. V lost 5 bases, J lost 4 bases, and 7 bases stayed unmatched. Germline V gene lookup returns CDR1 SGHTA and CDR2 FQGNSA. The CDR3 length is 17 residues.

This clone was recorded once. V and J are TRBV4-2 and TRBJ2-3; TRBD2 might be the D (5 bases). The CDR3 covers 15 residues. Looked up from germline, CDR1 is LGHNA and CDR2 is YNFKEQ. Trimming pared 4 bases from V and 1 base from J, leaving 12 bases between. This chain's CDR3 is CASSLHLLGTDTQYF. CDR3 sequence (DNA): TGTGCCAGCAGCCTTCACTTACTAGGCACAGATACGCAGTATTTT.

The chain has TRBV5-8 and TRBJ2-5; the D gene is possibly TRBD2 (5 bases). Trimming took off 4 bases at V and 6 bases at J, with 13 bases between the two ends. CDR1 is SGHTS, CDR2 YDEGEE, per germline. The CDR3 length is 13 residues. In nucleotides, the CDR3 is TGTGCCAGCAGCCTTCCGGGGTCCAAGACCCAGTACTTC. This sequence encodes CASSLPGSKTQYF.

This clone was seen more than once but under ten times. This chain joins TRBV6-6 and TRBJ2-6, with D hard to call. V was shortened by 5 bases and J by 4 bases, with 18 bases between the two germline ends. Per germline, CDR1 MNHNY and CDR2 SVGAGI (reference sequence). The CDR3 sequence is 17 residues long. CDR3 coding DNA: TGTGCCAGCAGTCTTTCCGACCTGGCGAGAGGGGCCAACGTCCTGACTTTC. This translates into CASSLSDLARGANVLTF.

The chain uses TRBV5-1 and TRBJ2-7; 9 nucleotides align to TRBD1. The CDR3 sequence is 13 residues long. Germline lookup yields CDR1 SGHRS and CDR2 YFSETQ. Trimming removed 0 bases from V and 5 bases from J; junction bases left unmatched: 0. The CDR3 sequence is CASSLGTGDEQYF. The DNA for the CDR3 is TGCGCCAGCAGCTTGGGGACAGGGGACGAGCAGTACTTC. The entire variable domain, with the rest obtained from reference TRBV5-1 and TRBJ2-7, is as follows: KAGVTQTPRYLIKTRGQQVTLSCSPISGHRSVSWYQQTPGQGLQFLFEYFSETQRNKGNFPGRFSGRQFSNSRSEMNVSTLELGDSALYLCASSLGTGDEQYFGPGTRLTVT.

The chain links TRBV28 to TRBJ1-5; TRBD1 is a possible D gene (5 bases). The CDR3 has 14 amino acids. V was shortened by 10 bases and J by 3 bases, with 16 bases between the two germline ends. The germline V gene encodes CDR1 MDHEN and CDR2 SYDVKM. CDR3 nucleotides: TGTGCCATCGCTGGGGCAGGGCCCAATCAGCCCCAGCATTTT. This sequence encodes CAIAGAGPNQPQHF. The full variable domain, in which reference TRBV28 and TRBJ1-5 provide the parts outside the CDR3, is DVKVTQSSRYLVKRTGEKVFLECVQDMDHENMFWYRQDPGLGLRLIYFSYDVKMKEKGDIPEGYSVSREKKERFSLILESASTNQTSMYLCAIAGAGPNQPQHFGDGTRLSIL.

V and J are TRBV28 and TRBJ2-3; D is unclear. CDR3 length: 14 amino acids. The V end was cut by 4 bases, the J end by 0 bases, with 8 bases between. Germline V CDR1 and CDR2: MDHEN, SYDVKM. CDR3 residues: CASSSITSTDTQYF. CDR3 bases: TGTGCCAGCAGTTCGATAACAAGCACAGATACGCAGTATTTT.